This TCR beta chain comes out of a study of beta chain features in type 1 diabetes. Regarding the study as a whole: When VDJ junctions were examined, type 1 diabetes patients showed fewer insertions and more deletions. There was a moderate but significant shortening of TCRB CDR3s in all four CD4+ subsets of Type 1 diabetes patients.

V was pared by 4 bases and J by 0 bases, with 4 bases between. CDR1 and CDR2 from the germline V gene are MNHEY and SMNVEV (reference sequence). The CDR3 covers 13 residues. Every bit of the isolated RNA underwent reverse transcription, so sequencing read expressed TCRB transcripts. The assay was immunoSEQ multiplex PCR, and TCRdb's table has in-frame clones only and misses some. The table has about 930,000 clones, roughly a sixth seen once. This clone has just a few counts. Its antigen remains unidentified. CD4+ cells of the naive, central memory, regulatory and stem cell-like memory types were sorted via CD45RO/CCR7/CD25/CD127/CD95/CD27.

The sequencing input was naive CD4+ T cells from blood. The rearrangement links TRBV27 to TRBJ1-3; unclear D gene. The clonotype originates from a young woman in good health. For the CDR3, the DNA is TGTGCCAGCAGTTCCAACTCTGGAAACACCATATATTTT. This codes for CASSSNSGNTIYF.